A selection of T cell receptor beta chains follows, all from one sample in a study of response to subunit inactivated influenza vaccine. TCRdb re-derived calls from the RT-PCR reads in MiXCR, one entry per CDR3 protein. The table includes approximately 160,000 distinct CDR3 sequences, roughly a tenth detected once. The starting material was CD8+ T cells sorted from PBMCs, obtained around 25 months after vaccination. The receptors originated from a man aged 45 to 70 who received an inactivated influenza vaccine. CDR3s include the opening cysteine and the closing phenylalanine or tryptophan. The order of the fields is J gene, clone size, D gene, V gene, CDR3 protein, CDR3 DNA. A D gene is named only where the DNA matches it firmly. Only part of the rows carry a size: once, few, many, or a class if the clone is expanded.

TRBJ1-2	many	.	TRBV20-1	CSAERGDDYGYTF	TGCAGTGCCGAGCGTGGAGACGACTATGGCTACACCTTC
TRBJ1-4	.	.	TRBV20-1	CSARDIRDYNEKLFF	TGCAGTGCTAGAGATATTAGGGACTATAATGAAAAACTGTTTTTT
TRBJ2-7	.	.	TRBV5-1	CASSLEGSAEQYF	TGCGCCAGCAGCTTGGAAGGGAGTGCCGAGCAGTACTTC
TRBJ2-2	.	TRBD1	TRBV3-1	CASSPDRGPNTGELFF	TGTGCCAGCAGCCCAGACAGGGGGCCTAACACCGGGGAGCTGTTTTTT
TRBJ1-5	few	TRBD1	TRBV6-1	CASQIRGGQGAQPQHF	TGTGCCAGCCAGATCAGGGGGGGACAGGGGGCTCAGCCCCAGCATTTT
TRBJ2-1	.	.	TRBV29-1	CSVDGGQVGEQFF	TGCAGCGTTGATGGAGGGCAGGTGGGAGAGCAGTTCTTC
TRBJ2-7	many	.	TRBV4-3	CASSQEYGSSYEQYF	TGCGCCAGCAGCCAAGAATACGGCAGCTCCTACGAGCAGTACTTC
TRBJ2-1	.	TRBD2	TRBV11-2	CASSFLVAGVAYNEQFF	TGTGCCAGCAGCTTCCTGGTAGCGGGAGTAGCCTACAATGAGCAGTTCTTC
TRBJ1-2	.	TRBD1	TRBV7-9	CASSLAWDRGYGYTF	TGTGCCAGCAGCTTAGCCTGGGACAGGGGCTATGGCTACACCTTC
TRBJ2-1	few	TRBD2	TRBV4-3	CASSQGTSLEQFF	TGCGCCAGCAGCCAGGGGACTAGCCTTGAGCAGTTCTTC
TRBJ1-1	few	.	TRBV28	CAAGGWYTEAFF	TGTGCCGCGGGGGGCTGGTACACTGAAGCTTTCTTT
TRBJ1-5	few	.	TRBV6-5	CASSYVGSNQPQHF	TGTGCCAGCAGTTACGTGGGAAGCAATCAGCCCCAGCATTTT
TRBJ2-1	few	TRBD2	TRBV2	CASSGGLALYNEQFF	TGTGCCAGCAGTGGGGGACTAGCGCTTTACAATGAGCAGTTCTTC
TRBJ2-5	few	.	TRBV20-1	CSARDLASVGGTQYF	TGCAGTGCTAGAGATCTGGCTAGCGTGGGGGGGACCCAGTACTTC
TRBJ2-3	.	TRBD2	TRBV27	CASSGLAGASTDTQYF	TGTGCCAGCAGCGGACTAGCGGGGGCCTCCACAGATACGCAGTATTTT
TRBJ2-7	few	TRBD1	TRBV9	CASSVGTVSSYEQYF	TGTGCCAGCAGCGTCGGGACAGTCAGCTCCTACGAGCAGTACTTC
TRBJ2-7	few	.	TRBV20-1	CSARDYGRVSYEQYF	TGCAGTGCTAGAGATTACGGGCGGGTCTCCTACGAGCAGTACTTC
TRBJ1-5	few	.	TRBV7-2	CASSLGVGGPQHF	TGTGCCAGCAGCTTAGGGGTCGGCGGGCCCCAGCATTTT
TRBJ2-1	few	TRBD2	TRBV7-2	CASSLAGTSGSSYNEQFF	TGTGCCAGCAGCTTAGCTGGGACTAGCGGAAGCTCCTACAATGAGCAGTTCTTC
TRBJ2-5	few	.	TRBV21-1	CASSKRLFRCGQGRGETQYF	TGTGCCAGCAGCAAACGGCTCTTCAGGTGCGGACAGGGGCGAGGAGAGACCCAGTACTTC
TRBJ2-7	.	TRBD2	TRBV7-9	CASSLSTSENSYEQYF	TGTGCCAGCAGCCTTTCGACTAGCGAAAACTCCTACGAGCAGTACTTC
TRBJ2-2	.	.	TRBV24-1	CATSDLLANTGELFF	TGTGCCACCAGTGATTTGCTCGCGAACACCGGGGAGCTGTTTTTT
TRBJ2-7	many	TRBD1	TRBV20-1	CSASFPVDREETYEQYF	TGCAGTGCTAGTTTTCCGGTGGACAGGGAGGAGACCTACGAGCAGTACTTC